This is a list of T cell receptor beta chains from one sample in a study of fetal regulatory T cell absence and autoimmunity. Sequencing used immunoSEQ multiplex PCR; TCRdb keeps in-frame clones, though not all of them. In the table there are about 46,000 clones, 70% to 85% of which are singletons. The specimen was cord blood. These receptor sequences come from a newborn boy with IPEX syndrome. Both conserved end residues are part of each CDR3. Fields, in order: clone size, V gene, D gene, J gene, CDR3 DNA, CDR3 protein. A D gene is named only where the DNA matches it firmly. A row's size may be missing; if present it is once, few, many or a size class.

>few|TRBV4-1|TRBD2|TRBJ2-7
TGCGCCAGCAGCCCTTCGGGACTAGCGGGAGGCGACTCCTACGAGCAGTACTTC
CASSPSGLAGGDSYEQYF
>NA|TRBV6-6|NA|TRBJ2-7
TGTGCCAGCAGCGGGATAGGGTTGGCCCACGAGCAGTACTTC
CASSGIGLAHEQYF
>few|TRBV19|NA|TRBJ1-6
TGTGCCAGTAGTATTAGCAGGGGATGGTCACCCCTCCACTTT
CASSISRGWSPLHF
>NA|TRBV29-1|NA|TRBJ1-3
TGCAGCGTTGAGGAGTGGGGAAACACCATATATTTT
CSVEEWGNTIYF
>once|TRBV21-1|NA|TRBJ2-2
TGTGCCAGCAGCAAAGTACGGACAAAAAACACCGGGGAGCTGTTTTTT
CASSKVRTKNTGELFF
>NA|TRBV4-3|NA|TRBJ1-6
TGCGCCAGCAGCCAGGGCAGGGCTAATTCACCCCTCCACTTT
CASSQGRANSPLHF
>once|TRBV18|NA|TRBJ1-1
TGTGCCAGCTCACCGGGCGTCACCGCTAACACTGAAGCTTTCTTT
CASSPGVTANTEAFF
>NA|TRBV5-3|NA|TRBJ1-6
TGTGCCCCACGATTAGCACCCCTCCACTTT
CAPRLAPLHF
>NA|TRBV5-1|NA|TRBJ2-5
TGCGCCAGCAGCTTGGCAGAGACCCAGTACTTC
CASSLAETQYF
>NA|TRBV6-6|NA|TRBJ2-1
TGTGCCAGCAACAGGTTAAGAAATGAGCAGTTCTTC
CASNRLRNEQFF
>NA|TRBV7-6|NA|TRBJ2-1
TGTGCCAGCAGCTTAGGCGTAGCTGGGAGCTCCTACAATGAGCAGTTCTTC
CASSLGVAGSSYNEQFF
>once|TRBV6-5|NA|TRBJ2-7
TGTGCCAGCAGTTCCAAATTCGCCGAGCAGTACTTC
CASSSKFAEQYF
>NA|TRBV11-3|NA|TRBJ2-3
TGTGCCAGCAGCTTAGGGGGGAGCACAGATACGCAGTATTTT
CASSLGGSTDTQYF
>NA|TRBV6-4|TRBD2|TRBJ2-1
TGTGCCAGCAGTGACTCGGGACTAGCGTCCTACAATGAGCAGTTCTTC
CASSDSGLASYNEQFF
>NA|TRBV6-1|TRBD2|TRBJ2-1
TGTGCCAGCAGTGGCCAAACTAGCGGGAGCGATGAGCAGTTCTTC
CASSGQTSGSDEQFF
>NA|TRBV6-1|NA|TRBJ2-1
TGTGCCAGCAGTGAATTAATGTTAGGCGATGAGCAGTTCTTC
CASSELMLGDEQFF
>NA|TRBV6-1|NA|TRBJ2-1
TGTGCCAGCAGTGAGGTCGGGGGGCGGCTTGAGCAGTTCTTC
CASSEVGGRLEQFF
>few|TRBV5-6|NA|TRBJ1-1
TGTGCCAGCAGCTTGGATATAGGTGAAGCTTTCTTT
CASSLDIGEAFF
>NA|TRBV4-3|TRBD1|TRBJ1-2
TGCGCCAGCAGCCAAGCCCTGACAGGGGAGTATGGCTACACCTTC
CASSQALTGEYGYTF
>once|TRBV4-1|NA|TRBJ1-3
TGCGCCAGCAGCCAAACTTCGGACAGAATGGGAAACACCATATATTTT
CASSQTSDRMGNTIYF
>few|TRBV2|NA|TRBJ1-6
TGTGCCAGCAGTGGGACTGATAGCTCCTATAATTCACCCCTCCACTTT
CASSGTDSSYNSPLHF
>NA|TRBV10-3|NA|TRBJ2-5
TGTGCCATCAGTTTGGGGCTTACAGAGACCCAGTACTTC
CAISLGLTETQYF
>few|TRBV11-2|NA|TRBJ2-7
TGTGCCAGCAGCTTGGGCGACGAGCAGTACTTC
CASSLGDEQYF
>NA|TRBV4-1|NA|TRBJ1-4
TGCGCCAGCAGCCAAGATGGGGGGGTCCATGAAAAACTGTTTTTT
CASSQDGGVHEKLFF
>NA|TRBV4-2|TRBD1|TRBJ1-2
TGTGCCAGCAGCCAAGCACCAGGGGGTCCCGGCTACACCTTC
CASSQAPGGPGYTF
>NA|TRBV6-1|TRBD2|TRBJ2-3
TGTGCCAGCAGGGGACTAGCGGCTACAGATACGCAGTATTTT
CASRGLAATDTQYF
>NA|TRBV13|TRBD2|TRBJ2-5
TGTGCCAGCAGAAGACTAGCGACCCAAGAGACCCAGTACTTC
CASRRLATQETQYF
>NA|TRBV6-5|NA|TRBJ2-5
TGTGCCAGCAGTCAGCCAGGGGTTGAGACCCAGTACTTC
CASSQPGVETQYF
>once|TRBV5-1|TRBD1|TRBJ2-5
TGCGCCAGCAGCCGGACAGGGGGAGAGACCCAGTACTTC
CASSRTGGETQYF
>NA|TRBV9|NA|TRBJ1-4
TGTGCCAGCAGCGTAGAAGCTGCAACTAATGAAAAACTGTTTTTT
CASSVEAATNEKLFF
>NA|TRBV5-1|NA|TRBJ2-5
TGCGCCAGCAGCTTTGCTGGGGTGGAGACCCAGTACTTC
CASSFAGVETQYF
>NA|TRBV6-5|TRBD1|TRBJ2-3
TGTGCCAGCAGCTACAGGGGGAGCACAGATACGCAGTATTTT
CASSYRGSTDTQYF
>NA|TRBV21-1|NA|TRBJ2-4
TGTGCCAGCAGCAAAGGGGGGACTAGCGGGACAAATCCTCAAAGGCCCAAAAACATTCAGTACTTC
CASSKGGTSGTNPQRPKNIQYF
>NA|TRBV2|TRBD2|TRBJ2-7
TGTGCCAGCAGTGAAGGACTAGCGGATTCCTACGAGCAGTACTTC
CASSEGLADSYEQYF
>NA|TRBV7-2|NA|TRBJ2-3
TGTGCCAGCAGCTCCGGGACCCGCGGTGATACGCAGTATTTT
CASSSGTRGDTQYF
>NA|TRBV15|TRBD1|TRBJ1-5
TGTGCCACCAGCAGAGAACGGACAGGGACTCAGCCCCAGCATTTT
CATSRERTGTQPQHF
>NA|TRBV12-5|NA|TRBJ2-1
TGTGCTAGTGGCCTGTCTGGGGGCGGGAACCGTTTGGATGAGCAGTTCTTC
CASGLSGGGNRLDEQFF
>NA|TRBV7-8|TRBD2|TRBJ2-2
TGTGCCAGCAGCTTAGCGCGGGGGGAGGGCACCGGGGAGCTGTTTTTT
CASSLARGEGTGELFF
>NA|TRBV19|NA|TRBJ2-3
TGTGCCAGTAGTATCTACGGGGGGCAGGCCCGCACAGATACGCAGTATTTT
CASSIYGGQARTDTQYF
>NA|TRBV7-2|TRBD1|TRBJ1-6
TGTGCCAGCAGCCCCGGGACAGCTAATTCACCCCTCCACTTT
CASSPGTANSPLHF
>NA|TRBV7-8|TRBD2|TRBJ2-3
TGTGCCAGCACCTCCAGTGTCGAAGGACTAGCGGACTTCGAGGGGTGGCAGTATTTT
CASTSSVEGLADFEGWQYF
>NA|TRBV6-4|TRBD2|TRBJ2-1
TGTGCCAGCAGTGACTCGTGGGAGCGGGAGAGCCCGAACAATGAGCAGTTCTTC
CASSDSWERESPNNEQFF
>few|TRBV2|NA|TRBJ2-2
TGTGCCAGGTTGAACGGGGCGGGCGGGGAGCTGTTTTTT
CARLNGAGGELFF
>NA|TRBV5-1|TRBD1|TRBJ2-7
TGCGCCAGCAGCGTCTACCGGGACAGGGGGCTTAGCGAGCAGTACTTC
CASSVYRDRGLSEQYF
>NA|TRBV6-1|NA|TRBJ2-5
TGTGCCAGCAGGCAAGAGACCCAGTACTTC
CASRQETQYF
>NA|TRBV29-1|NA|TRBJ1-1
TGCAGCGCCCTAAGGCCAAATGTTGCTGAAGCTTTCTTT
CSALRPNVAEAFF
>once|TRBV11-3|NA|TRBJ2-2
TGTGCCAGCAGCTTACGGACCGGGGAGCTGTTTTTT
CASSLRTGELFF